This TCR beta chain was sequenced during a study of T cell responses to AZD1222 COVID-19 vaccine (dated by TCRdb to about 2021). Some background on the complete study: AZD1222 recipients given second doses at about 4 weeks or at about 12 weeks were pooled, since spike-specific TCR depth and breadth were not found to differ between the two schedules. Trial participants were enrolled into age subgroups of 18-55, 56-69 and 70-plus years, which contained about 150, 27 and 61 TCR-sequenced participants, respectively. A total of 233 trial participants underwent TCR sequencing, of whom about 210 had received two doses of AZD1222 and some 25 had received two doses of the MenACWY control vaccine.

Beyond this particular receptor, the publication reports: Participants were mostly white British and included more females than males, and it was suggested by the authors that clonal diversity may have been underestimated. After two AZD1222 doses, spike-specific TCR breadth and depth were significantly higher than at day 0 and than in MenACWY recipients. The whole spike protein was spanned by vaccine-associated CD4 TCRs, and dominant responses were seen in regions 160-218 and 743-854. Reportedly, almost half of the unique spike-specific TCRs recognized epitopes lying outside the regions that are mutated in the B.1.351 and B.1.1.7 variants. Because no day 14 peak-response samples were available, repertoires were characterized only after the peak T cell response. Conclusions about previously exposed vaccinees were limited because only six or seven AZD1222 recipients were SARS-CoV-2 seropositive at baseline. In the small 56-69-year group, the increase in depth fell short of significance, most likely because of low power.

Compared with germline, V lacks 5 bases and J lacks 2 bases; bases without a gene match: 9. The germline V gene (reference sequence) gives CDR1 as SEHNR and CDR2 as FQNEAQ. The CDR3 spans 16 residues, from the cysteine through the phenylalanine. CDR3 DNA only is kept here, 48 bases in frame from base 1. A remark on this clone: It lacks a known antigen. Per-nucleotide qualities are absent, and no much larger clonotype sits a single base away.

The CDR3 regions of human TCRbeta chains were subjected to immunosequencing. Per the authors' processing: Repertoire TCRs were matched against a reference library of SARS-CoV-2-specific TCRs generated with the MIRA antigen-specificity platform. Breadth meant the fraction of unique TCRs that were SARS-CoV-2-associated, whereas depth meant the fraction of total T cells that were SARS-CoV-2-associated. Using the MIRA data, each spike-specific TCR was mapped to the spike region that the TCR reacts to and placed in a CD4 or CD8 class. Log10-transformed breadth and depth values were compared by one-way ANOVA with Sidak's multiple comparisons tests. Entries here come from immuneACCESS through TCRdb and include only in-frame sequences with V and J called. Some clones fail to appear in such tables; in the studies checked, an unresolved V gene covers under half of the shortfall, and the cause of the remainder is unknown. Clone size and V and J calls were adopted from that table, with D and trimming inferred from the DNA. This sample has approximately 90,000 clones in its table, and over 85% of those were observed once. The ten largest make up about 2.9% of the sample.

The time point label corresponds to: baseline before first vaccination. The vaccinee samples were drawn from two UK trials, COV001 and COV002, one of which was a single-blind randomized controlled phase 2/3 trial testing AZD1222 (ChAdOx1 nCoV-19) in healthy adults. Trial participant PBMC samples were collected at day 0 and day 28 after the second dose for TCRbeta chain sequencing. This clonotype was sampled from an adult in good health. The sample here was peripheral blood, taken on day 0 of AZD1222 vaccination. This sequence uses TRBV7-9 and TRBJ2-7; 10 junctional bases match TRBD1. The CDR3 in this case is CASSLSGQGKTYEQYF. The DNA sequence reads TGTGCCAGCAGCCTATCGGGACAGGGGAAAACCTACGAGCAGTACTTC.